The 21 T cell receptor beta chains below come from one sample, sequenced in a study of human T cells and chemical hapten exposure. During construction of the library, unique molecular identifiers were attached to individual cDNA molecules for quantitative, reproducible TCR counting. TCRdb called the reads again in MiXCR, with one record for every CDR3 protein. In the table there are around 120,000 distinct CDR3 sequences, more than 8.5% of which are singletons. Sequencing started from total RNA isolated from unfractionated whole blood. The sample comprised whole blood. These TCRs come from a human donor in good health. Some clones in this sample may be carry-over from other donors' samples.

Worth noting for this clonotype: At one end, the junction sequence differs from germline, possibly due to a read error. The genes are TRBV11-2 and TRBJ2-2, with D uncertain. Looked up from germline, CDR1 is SGHAT and CDR2 is FQNNGV. The CDR3 has 14 residues. The CDR3 loop reads CASSVERLTGELFF. The DNA for the CDR3 is TGTGCCAGCAGCGTAGAGAGGCTAACCGGGGAGCTGTTTTTT.

The chain has TRBV5-4 and TRBJ2-3, with D perhaps being TRBD1 or TRBD2 (5 bases each). The CDR3 is made up of 14 amino acids. Trimming removed 3 bases from V and 0 bases from J, with 8 bases in between. From germline, CDR1 is SGHNT and CDR2 YYREEE (reference sequence). CDR3 in DNA: TGTGCCAGCAGCTCGGGACCAAGCACAGATACGCAGTATTTT. As protein: CASSSGPSTDTQYF.

This clonotype has only a few counts. The chain combines TRBV2 with TRBJ2-2, with 8 bases lining up with TRBD2. CDR1 is SNHLY, CDR2 FYNNEI, per germline. This CDR3 is 17 amino acids long. The V segment lost 0 bases and the J segment 4 bases; nucleotides outside the gene matches: 7. CDR3 coding DNA: TGTGCCAGCAGTGAAGCCGGGACTAGTCGGATCACCGGGGAGCTGTTTTTT. Protein sequence: CASSEAGTSRITGELFF.

The chain employs TRBV6-5 and TRBJ2-5; 10 positions agree with TRBD2. This CDR3 has 15 amino acids. Trimming took 5 bases from V and 3 from J; bases not matched to a gene: 6. Germline V gene data show CDR1 as MNHEY and CDR2 as SVGAGI. CDR3 DNA: TGTGCCAGCAGTACCGTAGCGGGAGGTAAAGAGACCCAGTACTTC. Amino acid sequence: CASSTVAGGKETQYF.

This clonotype has ten or more counts. The V gene is TRBV7-9, the J gene TRBJ1-1; D might be TRBD1 (5 bases). Deletions cut 2 bases from V and 5 bases from J, with 15 bases between. The CDR3 has 15 amino acids. Germline CDR1 and CDR2: SEHNR and FQNEAQ (reference sequence). CDR3 nucleotide sequence: TGTGCCAGCAGCTTATATCGGGGGAGTGAGACTGAAGCTTTCTTT. This gives the protein CASSLYRGSETEAFF.

This clonotype has a handful of counts. CDR3 in DNA: TGCAGCGTTGCTAGCGGGGTCAACGAGCAGTACTTC. As protein: CSVASGVNEQYF. The chain carries TRBV29-1 and TRBJ2-7, with TRBD2 matching 9 bases. The CDR3 length is 12 residues. With V trimmed by 4 bases and J by 5 bases, 3 bases remained unmatched. Germline CDR1 and CDR2: SQVTM and ANQGSEA.

The chain carries TRBV12-3 or TRBV12-4 and TRBJ2-3; perhaps TRBD1 as D (6 bases). V lost 6 bases and J 12 bases, leaving 16 bases between the germline ends. The CDR3 spans 12 residues. CDR3 loop: CASSLAGRGQYF. The CDR3 DNA sequence: TGTGCCAGCAGCCTAGCCGGCAGGGGTCAGTATTTT.

This clonotype showed up many times. This chain uses TRBV5-1 with TRBJ1-1; D is possibly TRBD1 (5 bases). This CDR3 has 15 residues. CDR1 is SGHRS, CDR2 YFSETQ, per germline. With 0 bases removed from V and 5 bases from J, the gap between germline ends came to 14 bases. In nucleotides, the CDR3 is TGCGCCAGCAGCTTGGTGGGGGGAGCGGGGACTGAAGCTTTCTTT. The encoded protein is CASSLVGGAGTEAFF.

The chain uses TRBV6-6 and TRBJ1-5, with a weak D call TRBD1 (6 bases). The CDR3 extends over 14 amino acids. Germline V gene data show CDR1 as MNHNY and CDR2 as SVGAGI (reference sequence). The CDR3 is CVPGARISNQPQHF. The DNA of the CDR3 is TGTGTTCCGGGGGCGCGGATAAGCAATCAGCCCCAGCATTTT.

This clonotype was counted only a few times. The CDR3 nucleotides are TGTGCCAGCAGTTACTTGGGACAGGGGAAGAATGAAAAACTGTTTTTT. Translation gives CASSYLGQGKNEKLFF. V is TRBV6-5 and J is TRBJ1-4, with TRBD1 identical over 10 bases. Looked up from germline, CDR1 is MNHEY and CDR2 is SVGAGI. The V and J ends lost 1 base and 5 bases, in that order; junction bases with no gene match: 4. CDR3 length: 16 amino acids.

This clonotype was counted ten times or more. The chain employs TRBV3-1 and TRBJ1-4; D not resolved. The CDR3 runs 14 residues. Trimming stripped 1 base from V and 0 bases from J, with 3 bases between. Per the germline V gene, CDR1 is LGHDT and CDR2 is YNNKEL (reference sequence). Here the CDR3 DNA reads TGTGCCAGCAGCCAAGTGGCAACTAATGAAAAACTGTTTTTT. It yields the protein CASSQVATNEKLFF. Full variable domain (missing parts from reference TRBV3-1 and TRBJ1-4): DTAVSQTPKYLVTQMGNDKSIKCEQNLGHDTMYWYKQDSKKFLKIMFSYNNKELIINETVPNRFSPKSPDKAHLNLHINSLELGDSAVYFCASSQVATNEKLFFGSGTQLSVL.

This clonotype was counted a few times. The V and J genes are TRBV9 and TRBJ2-5; TRBD1 is a possible D gene (6 bases). CDR1 SGDLS and CDR2 YYNGEE come from the germline V gene. V was pared by 7 bases and J by 5 bases, with 12 bases between. The CDR3 is made up of 12 amino acids. As DNA, the CDR3 is TGTGCCAGCGCAGGACAGTTCGAGACCCAGTACTTC. This translates into CASAGQFETQYF.

This clonotype was counted a single time. The chain carries TRBV29-1 and TRBJ1-2, with D hard to call. The CDR3 has 13 amino acids. Germline CDR1 reads SQVTM; CDR2 reads ANQGSEA. The germline V and J ends were trimmed by 5 bases and 3 bases, with 13 bases remaining between them. The CDR3 reads CSVRSRTDYGYTF. The CDR3 DNA sequence: TGCAGCGTTCGGTCGAGAACGGACTATGGCTACACCTTC.

This clonotype has ten or more counts. This rearrangement joins TRBV5-1 to TRBJ2-5; 11 bases agree with TRBD2. CDR3 length: 16 amino acids. From germline, CDR1 is SGHRS and CDR2 YFSETQ. J lost 2 bases, V lost 5 bases, and 8 bases had no gene match. This CDR3 is CASRFGTSGSQETQYF. The CDR3 DNA is TGCGCCAGCAGGTTCGGGACTAGCGGATCTCAAGAGACCCAGTACTTC.

This clonotype was detected many times. J is TRBJ1-6 and V is TRBV5-4; D unclear. V was cut by 4 bases and J by 7 bases, with 15 bases left in between. This CDR3 comprises 15 residues. Germline V gene data show CDR1 as SGHNT and CDR2 as YYREEE (reference sequence). Written as DNA, the CDR3 is TGTGCCAGCAGCCGCGCTGGGGAAGGGAATTCACCCCTCCACTTT. Translating gives CASSRAGEGNSPLHF.

Ten or more counts support this clonotype. V is TRBV7-8 and J is TRBJ2-7, with 10 nucleotides matching TRBD1. The CDR3 is 14 amino acids. CDR1 is SGHVS and CDR2 is FQNEAQ in the germline V gene. V trimming: 5 bases; J trimming: 7 bases; junction bases outside the gene matches: 8. Here the CDR3 reads CASSPGTGEREQYF. CDR3 sequence (DNA): TGTGCCAGCAGCCCCGGGACAGGGGAAAGGGAGCAGTACTTC.

This clonotype was seen ten or more times. The genes are TRBV7-2 and TRBJ2-1; TRBD1 matches at 11 bases. This CDR3 spans 14 amino acids. J gave up 9 bases and V 5 bases, and 6 bases lay outside the gene matches. Germline V gene lookup returns CDR1 SGHTA and CDR2 FQGNSA. CDR3 loop: CASSAGQGVGEQFF. In DNA form, the CDR3 reads TGTGCCAGCAGCGCGGGACAGGGGGTGGGTGAGCAGTTCTTC.

In this sample, this clonotype turned up a few times. V and J are TRBV2 and TRBJ2-1, with D maybe TRBD1 (7 bases). Trimming stripped 7 bases from V and 4 bases from J, with 14 bases between. The CDR3 has 14 residues. Per the germline V gene, CDR1 is SNHLY and CDR2 is FYNNEI. The CDR3 sequence is CASKVAGGYNEQFF. In DNA, the CDR3 is TGTGCCAGCAAGGTGGCAGGGGGGTACAATGAGCAGTTCTTC.

In its sample, this clonotype was seen a few times. The CDR3 here is CASRKLAVQFYEQFF. The CDR3 coding sequence is TGTGCCAGCAGAAAGCTAGCGGTTCAGTTCTATGAGCAGTTCTTC. V usage is TRBV6-5 and J usage is TRBJ2-1, with 7 bases matching TRBD2. CDR3 size: 15 residues. The germline V gene encodes CDR1 MNHEY and CDR2 SVGAGI. J lost 8 bases, V lost 6 bases, and 13 bases had no gene match.

V usage is TRBV3-1 and J usage is TRBJ2-2; 12 nucleotides match TRBD2. Germline CDR1 LGHDT, CDR2 YNNKEL (reference sequence). The CDR3 consists of 16 residues. V dropped 0 bases and J dropped 6; count of bases not matched to a gene: 2. DNA for the CDR3: TGTGCCAGCAGCCAAGAGAGACTAGCGGGGGCCGGGGAGCTGTTTTTT. It translates to CASSQERLAGAGELFF.

The sample holds a few counts of this clonotype. This chain links TRBV20-1 with TRBJ2-5; unclear D gene. CDR3 size: 11 residues. Trimming took off 3 bases at V and 3 bases at J, with 5 bases between the two ends. Germline V gives CDR1 DFQATT, CDR2 SNEGSKA (reference sequence). CDR3 bases: TGCAGTGCTAGCGGAGAAGAGACCCAGTACTTC. Its protein product is CSASGEETQYF.